The 31 T cell receptor beta chains below were found in one sample sequenced in a study of T cells in Graves' hyperthyroidism and ophthalmopathy. TCR beta CDR3 regions were amplified from RNA. The HTBI primer set served for first-round RT-PCR of the TCR CDR3. TCRdb reprocessed the multiplex PCR reads via MiXCR and lists one record per CDR3 protein. The sample shows around 350,000 distinct CDR3 sequences, 15% to 20% of them seen only once. Sequences were obtained from blood. These receptors were obtained from a woman aged 18-29 years with Graves' hyperthyroidism.

This clonotype was found many times. The J gene is TRBJ2-7, the V gene TRBV29-1, with 7 nucleotides matching TRBD2. After removal of 3 bases from V and 6 bases from J, the junction contained 5 bases not matched to a gene. CDR3 size: 12 residues. CDR1 and CDR2 from the germline V gene are SQVTM and ANQGSEA. CDR3 nucleotides: TGCAGCGTTGAGAACTGGGGGGGCGAGCAGTACTTC. This translates into CSVENWGGEQYF.

This clonotype appeared many times. The V and J genes are TRBV12-3 or TRBV12-4 and TRBJ2-5; 10 positions agree with TRBD1. This CDR3 comprises 14 residues. With 5 bases clipped from V and 5 bases from J, the junction kept 5 bases outside the gene matches. The CDR3 reads CASSPRTGGETQYF. The DNA of the CDR3 is TGTGCCAGCAGTCCTCGGACAGGGGGGGAGACCCAGTACTTC.

This clonotype was observed many times. This rearrangement joins TRBV20-1 to TRBJ2-2; TRBD1 aligns across 10 bases. Germline V gives CDR1 DFQATT, CDR2 SNEGSKA (reference sequence). The CDR3 spans 16 residues. V shed 2 bases and J 3 bases; nucleotides not matched to a gene: 6. DNA of the CDR3: TGCAGTGCTAGACCCTGGGACAGGGGTGACACCGGGGAGCTGTTTTTT. It specifies CSARPWDRGDTGELFF.

This clonotype was recorded at least ten times. The chain combines TRBV6-1 with TRBJ1-5, with TRBD1 as a possible D gene (5 bases). This CDR3 is built from 13 residues. Germline V CDR1 and CDR2: MNHNS, SASEGT. V was trimmed by 7 bases and J by 7 bases, leaving 14 bases between them. CDR3 sequence (DNA): TGTGCCAGCACCCTAGCAGGGCCCCAGCCCCAGCATTTT. This codes for CASTLAGPQPQHF.

This clonotype came up many times. The chain employs TRBV3-1 and TRBJ2-5; no clear D gene. Germline loops: CDR1 LGHDT, CDR2 YNNKEL (reference sequence). V lost 4 bases and J 3 bases, leaving 9 bases between the germline ends. This CDR3 has 13 residues. The CDR3 loop is CASSPYFEETQYF. CDR3 DNA: TGTGCCAGCAGCCCTTACTTCGAAGAGACCCAGTACTTC.

This clonotype appeared many times. V gene TRBV6-5 combines with J gene TRBJ1-2; TRBD1 matches 7 bases. Germline trimming cut 2 bases from V and 6 bases from J; bases unmatched to any gene: 3. Germline values: CDR1 MNHEY, CDR2 SVGAGI. The CDR3 has 13 residues. The CDR3 nucleotides are TGTGCCAGCAGTTACGGCAGGGGGGATGGCTACACCTTC. The encoded protein is CASSYGRGDGYTF.

This clonotype has at least ten counts. The J gene is TRBJ1-1, the V gene TRBV6-5; D gene unclear. Germline values: CDR1 MNHEY, CDR2 SVGAGI. V dropped 3 bases and J dropped 5 bases, with 19 bases sitting between them. This CDR3 is 16 amino acids long. The CDR3 reads CASSYPGPLGRTEAFF. For the CDR3, the DNA is TGTGCCAGCAGTTATCCCGGACCCCTGGGTCGGACTGAAGCTTTCTTT.

At least ten counts were recorded for this clonotype. The chain links TRBV7-3 to TRBJ1-1; 7 bases map to TRBD1. CDR1 SGHTA and CDR2 FQGTGA come from the germline V gene. The CDR3 is 14 residues long. Trimming cost V 6 bases and J 0 bases; bases outside gene matches: 4. The CDR3 sequence: CASRVDRVNTEAFF. The CDR3 DNA follows: TGTGCCAGCAGGGTTGACAGGGTGAACACTGAAGCTTTCTTT.

This clonotype was recorded a few times. The gene calls are TRBV4-1 and TRBJ2-2, with D tentatively TRBD1 or TRBD2 (5 bases each). V was trimmed by 4 bases and J by 5 bases, leaving 17 bases between them. The germline gives CDR1 MGHRA, CDR2 YSYEKL. This CDR3 comprises 16 residues. DNA of the CDR3: TGCGCCAGCAGCCTCGGGACCTATCTTCCGACCGGGGAGCTGTTTTTT. Protein sequence: CASSLGTYLPTGELFF.

The rearrangement links TRBV29-1 to TRBJ2-7; D unresolved. The V end lost 4 bases, the J end lost 5 bases, and 15 bases lay between the germline ends. Germline V gene sequence: CDR1 SQVTM, CDR2 ANQGSEA. The CDR3 is 13 amino acids. CDR3: CSVAGRTRNEQYF. CDR3 DNA sequence: TGCAGCGTTGCAGGCAGGACGAGAAACGAGCAGTACTTC.

This clonotype was observed many times. The rearrangement links TRBV6-1 to TRBJ2-7; TRBD2 aligns across 7 bases. V shed 2 bases and J 13 bases; nucleotides not matched to a gene: 14. Per the germline V gene, CDR1 is MNHNS and CDR2 is SASEGT. The length of the CDR3 is 14 residues. The CDR3 sequence: CASSESPGEGGLYF. DNA for the CDR3: TGTGCCAGCAGTGAATCCCCCGGGGAGGGTGGCCTTTACTTC.

This clonotype appeared a few times. The chain has TRBV7-1 and TRBJ2-3, with TRBD2 matching 13 bases. TRBV7-1 is identified as an open reading frame with a role that is uncertain. V shed 1 base and J 7 bases; nucleotides not matched to a gene: 14. This CDR3 spans 19 amino acids. The DNA for the CDR3 is TGTGCCAGCAGCTCAGACGGACTAGCGGGGGATCGTTATGGGAATACGCAGTATTTT. This gives the protein CASSSDGLAGDRYGNTQYF.

In this sample, this clonotype turned up many times. This chain links TRBV19 with TRBJ1-1; D is unresolved. Trimming removed 7 bases from V and 1 base from J, with 22 bases in between. The CDR3 has 17 amino acids. Germline-derived CDR1 and CDR2 are LNHDA and SQIVND (reference sequence). The CDR3 DNA sequence: TGTGCCAGTAACAAAGGGATCGGGGTCCGGACGAACACTGAAGCTTTCTTT. Translating gives CASNKGIGVRTNTEAFF.

This clonotype was seen ten or more times. The CDR3 nucleotides are TGTGCCAGCAGCCCAGACGATCGGTACGAGCAGTACTTC. Translating gives CASSPDDRYEQYF. The chain combines TRBV28 with TRBJ2-7, with D unresolved. Germline loops: CDR1 MDHEN, CDR2 SYDVKM. Trimming took off 6 bases at V and 4 bases at J, with 13 bases between the two ends. The length of the CDR3 is 13 residues.

The V and J genes are TRBV12-3 or TRBV12-4 and TRBJ2-7; D remains ambiguous. Deletions cut 6 bases from V and 2 bases from J, with 8 bases between. CDR3 length: 12 residues. CDR3 residues: CASSPNTYEQYF. Written as DNA, the CDR3 is TGTGCCAGCAGCCCTAACACCTACGAGCAGTACTTC.

To note about this clonotype: A much larger clone differs by one base, so this may be a read error. Written as DNA, the CDR3 is TGTGCCAGTAGTGACGGTGACTCGTACGAGCAGTACTTC. It is translated as CASSDGDSYEQYF. This chain uses TRBV19 with TRBJ2-7; no clear D. The CDR3 contains 13 residues. Trimming left V 5 bases short and J 4 bases short, with 12 bases between. The germline gives CDR1 LNHDA, CDR2 SQIVND (reference sequence).

J is TRBJ2-7 and V is TRBV6-1, with 9 bases identical to TRBD1. From germline, CDR1 is MNHNS and CDR2 SASEGT. The CDR3 consists of 14 residues. V shed 3 bases and J 3 bases; nucleotides not matched to a gene: 3. This chain's CDR3 is CASSEGQGNYEQYF. For the CDR3, the DNA is TGTGCCAGCAGTGAGGGACAGGGAAACTACGAGCAGTACTTC.

The chain carries TRBV10-2 and TRBJ2-4; no clear D gene. This CDR3 has 17 residues. The V end lost 0 bases, the J end lost 2 bases, and 14 bases lay between the germline ends. CDR1 is WSHSY, CDR2 SAAADI, per germline. Here the CDR3 DNA reads TGCGCCAGCAGTGAGTCAGCCCTCTTATTGCCCAAAAACATTCAGTACTTC. Encoded protein: CASSESALLLPKNIQYF.

This clonotype appeared many times. The rearrangement joins TRBV20-1 to TRBJ2-7, with D perhaps TRBD1 or TRBD2 (5 bases each). V was clipped by 2 bases and J by 5 bases, with 16 bases between them. The germline gives CDR1 DFQATT, CDR2 SNEGSKA (reference sequence). This CDR3 spans 14 amino acids. The CDR3 DNA reads as TGCAGTGCTAGAATTTCGCCAGGGAGAAACGAGCAGTACTTC. This translates into CSARISPGRNEQYF.

This clonotype was counted at least ten times. The V gene is TRBV6-5, the J gene TRBJ1-5, with a tentative D call TRBD1 (6 bases). Trimming removed 5 bases at V and 1 base at J, with 15 bases between. The CDR3 spans 16 residues. CDR1 is MNHEY, CDR2 SVGAGI, per germline. CDR3 sequence (DNA): TGTGCCAGCAGTCTGGGGACATCGAAAAGCAATCAGCCCCAGCATTTT. This sequence encodes CASSLGTSKSNQPQHF.

This clonotype was observed many times. The CDR3 nucleotides are TGTGCCAGCAGCCCAGGGAGGGGCGAGAACACTGAAGCTTTCTTT. Translation: CASSPGRGENTEAFF. The chain is built from TRBV7-2 and TRBJ1-1; D might be TRBD1 (5 bases). Germline CDR1 SGHTA, CDR2 FQGNSA. Deletions cut 5 bases from V and 1 base from J, with 14 bases between. CDR3 length: 15 residues.

This clonotype was seen just once. The chain has TRBV19 and TRBJ2-7; D may be TRBD1 (6 bases). CDR3 length equals 14 residues. CDR1 is LNHDA and CDR2 is SQIVND in the germline V gene (reference sequence). Trimming shortened V by 5 bases and J by 2 bases, and 13 bases separated the two germline ends. CDR3 in amino acids: CASSPTGQPYEQYF. DNA of the CDR3: TGTGCCAGTAGTCCCACCGGACAGCCCTACGAGCAGTACTTC.

Many counts were recorded for this clonotype. The rearrangement uses TRBV12-3 or TRBV12-4 and TRBJ2-7; D remains unclear. Between the trimmed V and J ends, which lost 5 bases and 0 bases, there was a span of 11 bases. The length of the CDR3 is 14 residues. The CDR3 loop reads CASSRSLSSYEQYF. As DNA, the CDR3 is TGTGCCAGCAGTCGGAGTCTGAGCTCCTACGAGCAGTACTTC.

The chain combines TRBV5-5 with TRBJ1-1; D gene uncertain. V shed 4 bases and J shed 7 bases, with 14 bases lying between them. CDR3 length: 13 amino acids. The V gene's germline CDR1 is SGHKS and CDR2 YYEKEE (reference sequence). CDR3 protein: CASSESRGNEAFF. In DNA form, the CDR3 reads TGTGCCAGCAGCGAATCTCGGGGAAATGAAGCTTTCTTT.

This clonotype was seen many times. The chain uses TRBV6-5 and TRBJ1-2; maybe TRBD1 (5 bases). This CDR3 comprises 14 residues. Per germline, CDR1 MNHEY and CDR2 SVGAGI. V lost 6 bases to trimming and J lost 6 bases, with 17 bases between them. CDR3 sequence reads: CASSLTDTRDGYTF. DNA for the CDR3: TGTGCCAGCAGCCTAACGGACACGCGAGATGGCTACACCTTC.

The J gene is TRBJ1-2, the V gene TRBV12-3 or TRBV12-4; D not certain. CDR3 size: 11 residues. The V end was cut by 5 bases, the J end by 5 bases, with 6 bases between. CDR3 DNA: TGTGCCAGCAGTACTGCATATGGCTACACCTTC. It is translated as CASSTAYGYTF.

This chain links TRBV11-2 with TRBJ2-7; no firm D call. V was pared by 6 bases and J by 3 bases, with 18 bases between. Germline loops: CDR1 SGHAT, CDR2 FQNNGV. CDR3 size: 15 residues. This CDR3 is CASRSLRSPGYEQYF. The CDR3 region has the DNA TGTGCCAGCAGAAGCCTCAGGAGCCCCGGCTACGAGCAGTACTTC.

At least ten counts were recorded for this clonotype. The CDR3 DNA sequence: TGTGCCAGCAGTTGGGTCGGAGGGTACGAGCAGTACTTC. Translation: CASSWVGGYEQYF. The V call is TRBV12-3 or TRBV12-4, the J call TRBJ2-7; possible D gene TRBD2, 6 bases. This CDR3 contains 13 residues. Deletions cut 4 bases from V and 4 bases from J, with 11 bases between.

This clonotype was found many times. A read error may be the cause here, since a much bigger clone is one base away. This chain links TRBV11-2 with TRBJ2-7; D is perhaps TRBD2 (5 bases). CDR1 and CDR2 from the germline V gene are SGHAT and FQNNGV. This CDR3 spans 11 amino acids. Trimming left V 3 bases short and J 7 bases short, with 7 bases between. CDR3 sequence: CASSFGNEQYF. The CDR3 DNA reads TGTGCCAGCAGCTTCGGGAATGAGCAGTACTTC.

This clonotype was observed a handful of times. This chain links TRBV28 with TRBJ2-2, with TRBD1 matching 8 bases. The CDR3 length is 14 residues. The J segment lost 5 bases and the V segment lost 4 bases, leaving 3 bases of the junction unmatched. The germline V gene has CDR1 MDHEN and CDR2 SYDVKM. The CDR3: CASSWGQATGELFF. Written as DNA, the CDR3 is TGTGCCAGCAGTTGGGGACAGGCGACCGGGGAGCTGTTTTTT. The full variable domain, its missing parts supplied by reference TRBV28 and TRBJ2-2, is DVKVTQSSRYLVKRTGEKVFLECVQDMDHENMFWYRQDPGLGLRLIYFSYDVKMKEKGDIPEGYSVSREKKERFSLILESASTNQTSMYLCASSWGQATGELFFGEGSRLTVL.

This clonotype was counted many times. The chain uses TRBV12-3 or TRBV12-4 and TRBJ1-2; D gene unclear. The CDR3 sequence is 13 residues long. Trimming shortened V by 8 bases and J by 1 base, and 11 bases separated the two germline ends. In DNA, the CDR3 is TGTGCCAGCGGGAAAGCTTTTAACTATGGCTACACCTTC. This translates into CASGKAFNYGYTF.